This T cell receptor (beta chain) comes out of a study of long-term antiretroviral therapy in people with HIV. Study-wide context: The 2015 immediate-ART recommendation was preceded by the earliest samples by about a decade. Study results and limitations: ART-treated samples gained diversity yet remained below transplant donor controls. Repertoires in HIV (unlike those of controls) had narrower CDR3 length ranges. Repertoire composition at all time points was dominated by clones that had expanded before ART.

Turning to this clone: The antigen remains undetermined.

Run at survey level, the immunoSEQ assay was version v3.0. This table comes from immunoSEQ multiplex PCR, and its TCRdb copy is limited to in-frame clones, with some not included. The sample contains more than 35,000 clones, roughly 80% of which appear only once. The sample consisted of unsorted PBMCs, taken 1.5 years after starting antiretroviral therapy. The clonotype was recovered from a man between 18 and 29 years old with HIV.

The CDR3 loop is CSAVGDRGFYEQYF. The CDR3 bases are TGCAGCGCGGTGGGGGACAGGGGTTTCTACGAGCAGTACTTC. The chain links TRBV29-1 to TRBJ2-7; the match to TRBD1 covers 10 bases. CDR1 SQVTM and CDR2 ANQGSEA come from the germline V gene. This CDR3 contains 14 residues. V shed 7 bases, J shed 3 bases, and the junction held 9 bases outside the gene matches.